Shown below are 3 T cell receptor beta chains from a single sample sequenced in a study of radiation and T cells in renal cell carcinoma (dated by TCRdb to 2018 to 2020). The time point tag for this specimen amounts to: blood 4 weeks post-SBRT, at nephrectomy. The treatment or condition label, as the study defines it: 15 Gy SBRT to primary tumor, nephrectomy 4 weeks later. The library was prepared using the immunoSEQ multiplex PCR assay. This immuneACCESS table, as held by TCRdb, lists in-frame sequences with V and J called but not all clones. Of the missing ones, under half trace to an unresolved V gene in checked studies; the others have no known cause. The sample profile shows about 86,000 clones; 70% to 90% of them were found once. 9.4% of the sample belongs to the ten largest clones. The specimen comprised blood, sampled from a patient whose treatment included radiotherapy and nephrectomy. The receptors stem from a man aged 50-59 years with renal cell carcinoma.

The chain carries TRBV7-2 and TRBJ1-2, with 10 bases identical to TRBD1. The CDR3 is 15 amino acids. J was trimmed by 6 bases and V by 2 bases; bases with no gene match: 6. Germline V CDR1 and CDR2: SGHTA, FQGNSA. For the CDR3, the DNA is TGTGCCAGCAGCTTATCGGGACAGGGGAGAAATGGCTACACCTTC. Protein sequence: CASSLSGQGRNGYTF. The variable domain in full, completed from reference TRBV7-2 and TRBJ1-2, reads GAGVSQSPSNKVTEKGKDVELRCDPISGHTALYWYRQSLGQGLEFLIYFQGNSAPDKSGLPSDRFSAERTGGSVSTLTIQRTQQEDSAVYLCASSLSGQGRNGYTFGSGTRLTVV.

The V gene is TRBV19, the J gene TRBJ1-5; D is unresolved. Germline CDR1 and CDR2: LNHDA and SQIVND (reference sequence). The CDR3 sequence is 16 residues long. The ends were cut back, 3 bases at V and 2 bases at J, with 14 bases in the middle. Written as DNA, the CDR3 is TGTGCCAGTAGTATCCCCTTCTGGGGTGGCAATCAGCCCCAGCATTTT. This encodes CASSIPFWGGNQPQHF.

This chain joins TRBV7-3 and TRBJ1-1; D call uncertain. Germline CDR1 reads SGHTA; CDR2 reads FQGTGA. V lost 5 bases and J 0 bases, leaving 7 bases between the germline ends. This CDR3 region has 13 residues. Here the CDR3 DNA reads TGTGCCAGCAGCGTGAGGATGAACACTGAAGCTTTCTTT. This codes for CASSVRMNTEAFF.